Included here is one TCR beta chain sequence, with context. The data derive from a study of blood T cell repertoires in COVID-19. Overall study context: Spain, Italy and the United States supplied samples that represented acute and convalescent COVID-19. Sources were T cells, B-cell-depleted T cells, or PBMCs; the material itself was cDNA or gDNA.

In the source study's methods: Nucleated cell number was recorded as an estimate derived from reference gene primer amplification. Assay used: immunoSEQ multiplex PCR; TCRdb lists only in-frame clones, some missing. V and J calls and clone size follow that table, whereas D and trimming were derived from the DNA. The sample lists roughly 150,000 clones, about 81% occurring once. Germline assignment: CDR1 LNHNV and CDR2 YYDKDF (reference sequence). The CDR3 totals 15 residues. V was shortened by 0 bases and J by 8 bases, with 16 bases between the two germline ends. The chain has TRBV15 and TRBJ1-2; D is undetermined. This sequence originates from a woman aged 80 or over with acute or convalescent COVID-19. The sample consisted of peripheral blood. The CDR3 protein is CATSRDHAGMEGYTF. The CDR3 DNA reads TGTGCCACCAGCAGAGATCATGCGGGGATGGAGGGCTACACCTTC.